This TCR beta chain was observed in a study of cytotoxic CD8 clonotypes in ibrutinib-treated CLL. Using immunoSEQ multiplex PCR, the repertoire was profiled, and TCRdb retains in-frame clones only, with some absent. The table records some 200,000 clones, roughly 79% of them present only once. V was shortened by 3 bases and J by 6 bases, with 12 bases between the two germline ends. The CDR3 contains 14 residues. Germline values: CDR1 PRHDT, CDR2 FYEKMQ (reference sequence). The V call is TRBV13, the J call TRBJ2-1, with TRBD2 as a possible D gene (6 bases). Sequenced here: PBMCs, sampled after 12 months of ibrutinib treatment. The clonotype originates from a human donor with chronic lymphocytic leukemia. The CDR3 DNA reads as TGTGCCAGCAGCTTGGGGAGGACCGCCAATGAGCAGTTCTTC. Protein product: CASSLGRTANEQFF. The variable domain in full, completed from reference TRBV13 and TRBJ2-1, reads AAGVIQSPRHLIKEKRETATLKCYPIPRHDTVYWYQQGPGQDPQFLISFYEKMQSDKGSIPDRFSAQQFSDYHSELNMSSLELGDSALYFCASSLGRTANEQFFGPGTRLTVL.